What follows describes a single TCR beta chain. Trimming removed 1 base from V and 10 bases from J, with 8 bases in between. The germline V gene encodes CDR1 SGHTA and CDR2 FQGNSA. This CDR3 is 13 amino acids long. This sample is drawn from a study of blood T cell repertoires in COVID-19. Study background: Samples of COVID-19 (acute and convalescent) were obtained from the United States, Italy and Spain. The cDNA or gDNA used as material had been derived from T cells, B-cell-depleted T cells, or PBMCs.

In the authors' workflow: Amplified reference gene primers provided the basis for estimating nucleated cell counts. Profiled with immunoSEQ multiplex PCR; TCRdb holds only in-frame clones, not every one. V and J calls and clone size are given by that table; D and trimming were obtained from the DNA. Here the sample spans about 210,000 clones, 85% to 90% being singletons. The sequence was obtained from a woman in her seventies with acute or convalescent COVID-19. The source material was peripheral blood. This rearrangement joins TRBV7-2 to TRBJ1-6; no reliable D call. The CDR3 spells CASSLGGQSPLHF. In DNA form, the CDR3 reads TGTGCCAGCAGCTTAGGCGGGCAGTCACCCCTCCACTTT.